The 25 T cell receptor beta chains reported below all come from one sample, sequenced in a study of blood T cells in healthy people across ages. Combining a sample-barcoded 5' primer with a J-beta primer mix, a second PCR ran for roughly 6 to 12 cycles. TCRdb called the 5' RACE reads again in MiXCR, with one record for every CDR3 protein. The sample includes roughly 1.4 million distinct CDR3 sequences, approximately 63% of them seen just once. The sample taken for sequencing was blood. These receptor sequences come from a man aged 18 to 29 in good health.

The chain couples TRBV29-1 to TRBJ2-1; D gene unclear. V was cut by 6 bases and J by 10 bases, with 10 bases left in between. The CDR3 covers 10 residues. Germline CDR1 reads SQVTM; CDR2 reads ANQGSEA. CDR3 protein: CSVFAGEQFF. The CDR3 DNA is TGCAGCGTGTTCGCAGGAGAGCAGTTCTTC.

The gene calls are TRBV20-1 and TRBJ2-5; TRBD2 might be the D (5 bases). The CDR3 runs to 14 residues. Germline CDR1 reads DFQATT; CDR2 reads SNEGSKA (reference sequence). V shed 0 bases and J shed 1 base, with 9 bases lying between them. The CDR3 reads CSARERVPQETQYF. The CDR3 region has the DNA TGCAGTGCTAGAGAGCGGGTCCCCCAAGAGACCCAGTACTTC.

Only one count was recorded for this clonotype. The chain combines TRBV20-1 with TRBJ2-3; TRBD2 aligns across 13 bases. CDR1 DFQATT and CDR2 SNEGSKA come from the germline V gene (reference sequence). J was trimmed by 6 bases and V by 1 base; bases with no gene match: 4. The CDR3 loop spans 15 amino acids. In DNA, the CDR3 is TGCAGTGCTAGAGGGGGGACTAGCGGGATTGATACGCAGTATTTT. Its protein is CSARGGTSGIDTQYF.

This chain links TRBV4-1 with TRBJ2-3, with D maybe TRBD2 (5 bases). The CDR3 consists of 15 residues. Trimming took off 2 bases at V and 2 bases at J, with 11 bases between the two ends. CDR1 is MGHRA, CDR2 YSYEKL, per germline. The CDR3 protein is CASSQPGFTTDTQYF. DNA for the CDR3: TGCGCCAGCAGCCAACCGGGATTCACCACAGATACGCAGTATTTT.

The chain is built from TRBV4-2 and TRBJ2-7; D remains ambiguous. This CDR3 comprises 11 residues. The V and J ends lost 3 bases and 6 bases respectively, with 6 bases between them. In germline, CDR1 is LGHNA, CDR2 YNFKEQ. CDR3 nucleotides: TGTGCCAGCAGCCATTCGGCCGAGCAGTACTTC. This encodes CASSHSAEQYF.

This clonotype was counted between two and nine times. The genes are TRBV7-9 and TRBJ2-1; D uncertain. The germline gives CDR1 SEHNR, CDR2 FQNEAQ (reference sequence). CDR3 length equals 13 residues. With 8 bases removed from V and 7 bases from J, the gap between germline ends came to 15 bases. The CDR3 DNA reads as TGTGCCAGCCAAAACATTATAGGTAATGAGCAGTTCTTC. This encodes CASQNIIGNEQFF.

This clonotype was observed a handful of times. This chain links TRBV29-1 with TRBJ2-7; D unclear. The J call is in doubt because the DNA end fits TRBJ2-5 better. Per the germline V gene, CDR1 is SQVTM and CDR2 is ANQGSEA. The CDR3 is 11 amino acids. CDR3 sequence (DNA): TGCAGTATAGCAGTACAAGAGACCCAGTACTTC. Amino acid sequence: CSIAVQETQYF.

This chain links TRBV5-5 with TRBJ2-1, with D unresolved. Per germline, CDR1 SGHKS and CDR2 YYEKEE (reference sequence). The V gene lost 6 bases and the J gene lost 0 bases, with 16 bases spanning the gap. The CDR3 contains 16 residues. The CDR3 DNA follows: TGTGCCAGCAACCAATTAGAGTACAGCTCCTACAATGAGCAGTTCTTC. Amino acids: CASNQLEYSSYNEQFF.

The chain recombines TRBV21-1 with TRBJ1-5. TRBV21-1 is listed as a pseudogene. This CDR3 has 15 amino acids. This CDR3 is CASTSGCYSNQPQHF. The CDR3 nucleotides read TGTGCCAGCACTTCCGGATGTTATAGCAATCAGCCCCAGCATTTT.

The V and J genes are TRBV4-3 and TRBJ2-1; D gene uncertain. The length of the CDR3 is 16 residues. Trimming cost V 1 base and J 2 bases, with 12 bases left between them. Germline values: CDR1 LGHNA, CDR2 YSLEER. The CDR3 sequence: CASSQAQPWPYNEQFF. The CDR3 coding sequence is TGCGCCAGCAGCCAAGCACAACCGTGGCCCTACAATGAGCAGTTCTTC.

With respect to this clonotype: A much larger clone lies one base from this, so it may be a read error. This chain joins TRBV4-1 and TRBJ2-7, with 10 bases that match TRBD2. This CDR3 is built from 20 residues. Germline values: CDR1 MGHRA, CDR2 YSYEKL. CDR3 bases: TGCGCCAGCAGCCAAGAGAGCAGCGGGAGGGCCTATGTAGACTTCTACGGGCAGTACTTC. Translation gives CASSQESSGRAYVDFYGQYF.

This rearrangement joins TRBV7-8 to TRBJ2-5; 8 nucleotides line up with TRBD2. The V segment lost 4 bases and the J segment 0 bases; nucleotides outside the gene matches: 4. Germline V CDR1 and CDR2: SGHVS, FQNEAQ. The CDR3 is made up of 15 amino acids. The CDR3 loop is CASSSWGLDQETQYF. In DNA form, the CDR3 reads TGTGCCAGCAGCTCGTGGGGACTAGACCAAGAGACCCAGTACTTC.

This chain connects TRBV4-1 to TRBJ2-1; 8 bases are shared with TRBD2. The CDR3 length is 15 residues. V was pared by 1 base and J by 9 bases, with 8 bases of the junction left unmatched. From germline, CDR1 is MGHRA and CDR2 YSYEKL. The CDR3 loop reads CASSQAVGAGAEQFF. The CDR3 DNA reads TGCGCCAGCAGCCAAGCGGTCGGAGCGGGAGCTGAGCAGTTCTTC.

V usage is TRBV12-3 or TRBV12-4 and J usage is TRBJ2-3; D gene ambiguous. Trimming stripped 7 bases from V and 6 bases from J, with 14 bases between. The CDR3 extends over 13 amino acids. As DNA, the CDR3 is TGTGCCAGCAATCACGACGGGTTGGATACGCAGTATTTT. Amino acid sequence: CASNHDGLDTQYF.

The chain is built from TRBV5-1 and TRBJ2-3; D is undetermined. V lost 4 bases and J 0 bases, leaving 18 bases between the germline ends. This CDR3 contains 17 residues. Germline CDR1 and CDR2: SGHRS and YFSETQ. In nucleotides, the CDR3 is TGCGCCAGCAGCCGACGGTCGGACGGGTATAGCACAGATACGCAGTATTTT. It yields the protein CASSRRSDGYSTDTQYF.

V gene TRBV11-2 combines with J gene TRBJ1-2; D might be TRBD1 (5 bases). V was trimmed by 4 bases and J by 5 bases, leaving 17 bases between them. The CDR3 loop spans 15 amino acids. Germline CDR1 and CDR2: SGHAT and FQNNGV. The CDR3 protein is CASSSDRSVSYGYTF. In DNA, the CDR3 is TGTGCCAGCAGCTCCGACAGATCCGTTTCGTATGGCTACACCTTC. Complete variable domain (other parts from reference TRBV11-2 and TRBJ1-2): EAGVAQSPRYKIIEKRQSVAFWCNPISGHATLYWYQQILGQGPKLLIQFQNNGVVDDSQLPKDRFSAERLKGVDSTLKIQPAKLEDSAVYLCASSSDRSVSYGYTFGSGTRLTVV.

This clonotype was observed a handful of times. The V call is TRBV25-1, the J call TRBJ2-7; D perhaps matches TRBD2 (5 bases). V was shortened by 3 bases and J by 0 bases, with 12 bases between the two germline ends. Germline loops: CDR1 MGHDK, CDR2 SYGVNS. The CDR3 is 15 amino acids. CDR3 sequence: CASSDVLGSSYEQYF. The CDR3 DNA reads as TGTGCCAGCAGTGACGTCCTGGGGAGCTCCTACGAGCAGTACTTC.

The CDR3 reads CASSVGGVEKLFF. CDR3 DNA sequence: TGTGCCAGTAGTGTCGGTGGTGTGGAAAAACTGTTTTTT. This chain connects TRBV19 to TRBJ1-4, with D unresolved. The germline V gene has CDR1 LNHDA and CDR2 SQIVND (reference sequence). There are 13 residues in the CDR3. V was shortened by 5 bases and J by 8 bases, with 12 bases between the two germline ends.

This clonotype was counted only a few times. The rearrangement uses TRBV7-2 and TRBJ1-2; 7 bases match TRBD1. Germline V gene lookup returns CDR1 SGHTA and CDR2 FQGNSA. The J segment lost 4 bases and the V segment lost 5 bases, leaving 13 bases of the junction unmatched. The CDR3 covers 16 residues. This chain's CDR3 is CASSTWDSLPSYGYTF. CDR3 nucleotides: TGTGCCAGCAGCACCTGGGACAGCCTCCCCTCCTATGGCTACACCTTC.

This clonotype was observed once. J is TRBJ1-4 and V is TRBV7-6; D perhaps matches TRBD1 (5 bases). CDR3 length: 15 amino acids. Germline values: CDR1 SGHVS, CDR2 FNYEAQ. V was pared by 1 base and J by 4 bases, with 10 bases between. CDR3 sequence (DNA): TGTGCCAGCAGCTTAGAGCCAGGGTTTAATGAAAAACTGTTTTTT. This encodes CASSLEPGFNEKLFF.

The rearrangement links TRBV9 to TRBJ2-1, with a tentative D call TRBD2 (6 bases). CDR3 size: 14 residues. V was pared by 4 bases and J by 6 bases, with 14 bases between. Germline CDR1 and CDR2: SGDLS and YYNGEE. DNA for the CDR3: TGTGCCAGCAGCCCCGGGGGTTCGGGCAATGAGCAGTTCTTC. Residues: CASSPGGSGNEQFF.

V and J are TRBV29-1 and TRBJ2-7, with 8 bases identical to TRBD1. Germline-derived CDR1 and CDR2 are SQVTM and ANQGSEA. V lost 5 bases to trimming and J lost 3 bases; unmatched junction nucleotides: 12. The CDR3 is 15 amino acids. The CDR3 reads CSVSGGEGDLYEQYF. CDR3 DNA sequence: TGCAGCGTTTCAGGGGGCGAGGGGGACCTCTACGAGCAGTACTTC.

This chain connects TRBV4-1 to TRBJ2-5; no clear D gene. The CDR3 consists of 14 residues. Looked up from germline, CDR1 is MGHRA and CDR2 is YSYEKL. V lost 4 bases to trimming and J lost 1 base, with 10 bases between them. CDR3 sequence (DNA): TGCGCCAGCAGCCCCTCCCTCGCCCAAGAGACCCAGTACTTC. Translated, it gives CASSPSLAQETQYF.

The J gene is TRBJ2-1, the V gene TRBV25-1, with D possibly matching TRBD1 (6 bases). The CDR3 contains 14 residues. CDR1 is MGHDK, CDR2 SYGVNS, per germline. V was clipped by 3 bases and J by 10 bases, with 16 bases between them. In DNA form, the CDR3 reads TGTGCCAGCAGTGATGCCGACAGGACCTACGAGCAGTTCTTC. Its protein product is CASSDADRTYEQFF.

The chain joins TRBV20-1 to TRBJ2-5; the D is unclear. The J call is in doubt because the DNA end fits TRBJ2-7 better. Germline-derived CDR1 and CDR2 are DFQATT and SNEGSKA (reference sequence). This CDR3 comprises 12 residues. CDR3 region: CSATDTDYEQYF. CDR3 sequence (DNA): TGCAGTGCTACAGACACCGACTACGAGCAGTACTTC.